This TCR beta chain was profiled in a study of blood T cell repertoires in COVID-19. Study details: From the United States, Italy and Spain came samples of acute and convalescent COVID-19. PBMCs, B-cell-depleted T cells, or T cells were the source of the cDNA or gDNA that made up the material.

The CDR3 sequence is 13 residues long. J was trimmed by 5 bases and V by 4 bases; bases with no gene match: 4. Germline CDR1 is LNHDA and CDR2 is SQIVND (reference sequence). Authors' analysis steps: Researchers report that nucleated cell counts were estimated from reference gene primer amplification. TCRdb's table, derived via immunoSEQ multiplex PCR, lists solely in-frame clones and lacks some. That table is the source of V, J and clone size, and D and trimming were worked out from the DNA. The sample has about 63,000 clones; 79% are singletons. Sequenced: peripheral blood. The chain couples TRBV19 to TRBJ2-5; 7 bases agree with TRBD1. This clonotype was obtained from a human donor in a cohort sampled during active COVID-19. Written as DNA, the CDR3 is TGTGCCAGTAGTAGGATGGACAGGGAGACCCAGTACTTC. Translated, it gives CASSRMDRETQYF.